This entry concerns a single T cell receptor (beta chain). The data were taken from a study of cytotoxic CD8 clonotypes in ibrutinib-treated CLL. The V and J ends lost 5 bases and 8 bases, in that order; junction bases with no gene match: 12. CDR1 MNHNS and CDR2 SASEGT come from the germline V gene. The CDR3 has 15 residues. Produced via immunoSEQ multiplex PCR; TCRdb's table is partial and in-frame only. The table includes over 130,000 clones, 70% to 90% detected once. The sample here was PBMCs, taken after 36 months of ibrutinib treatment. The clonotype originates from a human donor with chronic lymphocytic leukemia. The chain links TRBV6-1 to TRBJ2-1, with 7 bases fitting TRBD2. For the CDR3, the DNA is TGTGCCAGCAGTCCACGACCGCTAGCGGCCCATGAGCAGTTCTTC. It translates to CASSPRPLAAHEQFF.